These 30 T cell receptor beta chains came from one sample sequenced in a study of PD-1 blockade in classical Hodgkin lymphoma. Assay used: immunoSEQ multiplex PCR; TCRdb lists only in-frame clones, some missing. The sample has more than 45,000 clones, more than 85% seen once. Every single patient, without exception, relapsed after autologous stem cell transplantation, and brentuximab vedotin exposure varied. Here the sequenced sample was peripheral blood mononuclear cells (PBMCs), taken before the second cycle of nivolumab. Source of these receptors: a human donor with classical Hodgkin lymphoma.

The rearrangement joins TRBV11-2 to TRBJ2-5, with D perhaps TRBD2 (7 bases). This CDR3 comprises 18 residues. Germline assignment: CDR1 SGHAT and CDR2 FQNNGV. V lost 2 bases and J lost 4, with 23 bases in between. CDR3 residues: CASSLTRGEAGRRETQYF. The DNA of the CDR3 is TGTGCCAGCAGCTTAACTAGGGGGGAAGCGGGGAGGAGAGAGACCCAGTACTTC.

The chain has TRBV5-1 and TRBJ2-5; no firm D call. V was pared by 1 base and J by 2 bases, with 3 bases between. Germline V lookup: CDR1 SGHRS, CDR2 YFSETQ. CDR3 length: 12 residues. The chain's CDR3 is CASSLPQETQYF. In DNA, the CDR3 is TGCGCCAGCAGCTTGCCTCAAGAGACCCAGTACTTC.

Notes on this clone: The germline gene is not matched at one end of the junction; a read error may be the cause. The chain employs TRBV18 and TRBJ2-2, with a weak D call TRBD1 (5 bases). CDR3 length equals 15 residues. Germline assignment: CDR1 KGHSH and CDR2 LQKENI. CDR3 region: CASSPQDLTGGELFF. In DNA form, the CDR3 reads TGTGCCAGCTCCCCACAGGACCTTACCGGCGGGGAGCTGTTTTTT.

The chain couples TRBV11-2 to TRBJ2-1; 11 bases are a match to TRBD2. The CDR3 has 15 amino acids. CDR1 is SGHAT and CDR2 is FQNNGV in the germline V gene. V shed 10 bases, J shed 6 bases, and the junction held 11 bases outside the gene matches. This chain's CDR3 is CATSSGTSGLNEQFF. In DNA, the CDR3 is TGTGCCACTTCCTCCGGGACTAGCGGACTCAATGAGCAGTTCTTC. Filled out from reference TRBV11-2 and TRBJ2-1, the complete variable domain reads EAGVAQSPRYKIIEKRQSVAFWCNPISGHATLYWYQQILGQGPKLLIQFQNNGVVDDSQLPKDRFSAERLKGVDSTLKIQPAKLEDSAVYLCATSSGTSGLNEQFFGPGTRLTVL.

The chain combines TRBV19 with TRBJ1-1; no clear D. Germline V gene sequence: CDR1 LNHDA, CDR2 SQIVND (reference sequence). The V end was cut by 1 base, the J end by 0 bases, with 9 bases between. This CDR3 has 15 residues. As DNA, the CDR3 is TGTGCCAGTAGTATAGTGGCGGGATTGAACACTGAAGCTTTCTTT. Encoded protein: CASSIVAGLNTEAFF.

The chain recombines TRBV19 with TRBJ1-4; TRBD1 matches 8 bases. The germline gives CDR1 LNHDA, CDR2 SQIVND (reference sequence). V shed 7 bases, J shed 9 bases, and the junction held 19 bases outside the gene matches. This CDR3 comprises 17 residues. The CDR3 DNA reads as TGTGCCAGTAATACTTTCCATCAAAGCAGGGGGCTCCAAAAACTGTTTTTT. Its protein is CASNTFHQSRGLQKLFF.

The J gene is TRBJ2-4, the V gene TRBV10-1; D is undetermined. The CDR3 loop spans 12 amino acids. Germline V gene sequence: CDR1 WNHNN, CDR2 SYGVQD (reference sequence). V was clipped by 2 bases and J by 8 bases, with 7 bases between them. CDR3 DNA sequence: TGCGCCAGCAGTGAGGGTCAATACATTCAGTACTTC. The encoded protein is CASSEGQYIQYF.

The chain links TRBV30 to TRBJ1-1; D call uncertain. Trimming removed 1 base at V and 0 bases at J, with 3 bases between. The CDR3 spans 12 residues. Germline-derived CDR1 and CDR2 are GTSNPN and SVGIG (reference sequence). Here the CDR3 DNA reads TGTGCCTGGAGTGAAATGAACACTGAAGCTTTCTTT. This gives the protein CAWSEMNTEAFF.

The chain carries TRBV11-3 and TRBJ2-7; D might be TRBD1 (6 bases). The CDR3 length is 15 residues. Trimming removed 3 bases at V and 5 bases at J, with 17 bases between. From germline, CDR1 is SGHNT and CDR2 YENEEA. CDR3 region: CASSFARGLGHEQYF. The CDR3 DNA reads as TGTGCCAGCAGCTTTGCCAGGGGTTTGGGACACGAGCAGTACTTC.

This rearrangement joins TRBV11-1 to TRBJ2-1; TRBD2 aligns across 8 bases. CDR1 is SGHAT and CDR2 is FQDESV in the germline V gene (reference sequence). Unmatched junction bases numbered 6, after V lost 1 base and J lost 7 bases. The CDR3 consists of 15 residues. DNA for the CDR3: TGTGCCAGCAGCTTAGGAGCGGGAGTCGGGAATGAGCAGTTCTTC. Translating gives CASSLGAGVGNEQFF. The variable domain in full, completed from reference TRBV11-1 and TRBJ2-1, reads EAEVAQSPRYKITEKSQAVAFWCDPISGHATLYWYRQILGQGPELLVQFQDESVVDDSQLPKDRFSAERLKGVDSTLKIQPAELGDSAMYLCASSLGAGVGNEQFFGPGTRLTVL.

The V and J genes are TRBV7-9 and TRBJ2-5; maybe TRBD2 (5 bases). This CDR3 is built from 13 residues. Germline-derived CDR1 and CDR2 are SEHNR and FQNEAQ (reference sequence). V shed 3 bases and J shed 1 base, with 6 bases lying between them. The CDR3 DNA reads as TGTGCCAGCAGCTTCCTAGCCCAAGAGACCCAGTACTTC. This codes for CASSFLAQETQYF.

Comments on this clone: This sample also contains other DNA sequences that code for the same CDR3. The CDR3, as DNA: TGTGCCAGCAGTGGCCGGGGGGTAACTGAAGCTTTCTTT. This sequence encodes CASSGRGVTEAFF. The V gene is TRBV6-1, the J gene TRBJ1-1, with a tentative D call TRBD1 (5 bases). CDR1 is MNHNS and CDR2 is SASEGT in the germline V gene. The CDR3 covers 13 residues. Trimming took off 4 bases at V and 5 bases at J, with 11 bases between the two ends.

This chain links TRBV19 with TRBJ2-1, with D possibly being TRBD2 (5 bases). The CDR3 has 18 residues. CDR1 is LNHDA and CDR2 is SQIVND in the germline V gene (reference sequence). V lost 6 bases and J 10 bases, leaving 31 bases between the germline ends. The CDR3 loop is CASRTLETGKVLYSEQFF. The CDR3, as DNA: TGTGCCAGTAGAACACTAGAAACGGGTAAGGTTCTGTATTCGGAGCAGTTCTTC.

The chain is built from TRBV5-8 and TRBJ1-2; tentatively, D is TRBD1 (5 bases). CDR1 is SGHTS and CDR2 is YDEGEE in the germline V gene. This CDR3 region has 13 residues. Between the trimmed V and J ends, which lost 3 bases and 8 bases, there was a span of 14 bases. CDR3 sequence (DNA): TGTGCCAGCAGCTATAAACAGGAGACGGGCTACACCTTC. Protein product: CASSYKQETGYTF.

This clone was seen once. The CDR3 sequence is CASSFAESELRYEQYF. The DNA for the CDR3 is TGTGCCAGCAGCTTCGCCGAGAGTGAGCTACGTTACGAGCAGTACTTC. The chain combines TRBV7-2 with TRBJ2-7; the D is unclear. The germline gives CDR1 SGHTA, CDR2 FQGNSA. Trimming took off 3 bases at V and 4 bases at J, with 19 bases between the two ends. The length of the CDR3 is 16 residues.

A single count supports this clone. The chain employs TRBV6-1 and TRBJ1-5, with D possibly matching TRBD1 (5 bases). V shed 7 bases and J shed 3 bases, with 16 bases lying between them. CDR3 length equals 15 residues. CDR1 is MNHNS, CDR2 SASEGT, per germline. Here the CDR3 reads CASKLTVTFNQPQHF. DNA for the CDR3: TGTGCCAGCAAACTGACAGTCACCTTCAATCAGCCCCAGCATTTT.

In nucleotides, the CDR3 is TGTGCCTGGAATATGGGGCAAACCGCGTCCTACGAGCAGTACTTC. Translated: CAWNMGQTASYEQYF. The chain recombines TRBV30 with TRBJ2-7, with D perhaps TRBD1 (5 bases). Germline CDR1 GTSNPN, CDR2 SVGIG (reference sequence). Trimming left V 4 bases short and J 1 base short, with 17 bases between. This CDR3 has 15 residues.

The CDR3 nucleotides read TGTGCCAGCAGCTTAGCCCTGACAGGGGGCCAAGAGACCCAGTACTTC. Protein: CASSLALTGGQETQYF. The chain links TRBV7-8 to TRBJ2-5; 9 bases match TRBD1. CDR1 and CDR2 (germline): SGHVS, FQNEAQ. This CDR3 region has 16 residues. Germline trimming cut 0 bases from V and 1 base from J; bases unmatched to any gene: 3. The variable domain in full, completed from reference TRBV7-8 and TRBJ2-5, reads GAGVSQSPRYKVAKRGQDVALRCDPISGHVSLFWYQQALGQGPEFLTYFQNEAQLDKSGLPSDRFFAERPEGSVSTLKIQRTQQEDSAVYLCASSLALTGGQETQYFGPGTRLLVL.

The V gene is TRBV6-4, the J gene TRBJ1-2, with D unresolved. Germline V gene lookup returns CDR1 MRHNA and CDR2 SNTAGT. This CDR3 has 13 amino acids. The V and J ends lost 7 bases and 4 bases respectively, with 13 bases between them. CDR3 sequence (DNA): TGTGCCAGCATCCCGACCCGATCCTATGGCTACACCTTC. It is translated as CASIPTRSYGYTF.

The chain couples TRBV4-1 to TRBJ2-1; D is perhaps TRBD1 (5 bases). V was trimmed by 0 bases and J by 3 bases, leaving 9 bases between them. The CDR3 has 15 amino acids. CDR1 and CDR2 from the germline V gene are MGHRA and YSYEKL. DNA of the CDR3: TGCGCCAGCAGCCAAGAGGACACCGACTACAATGAGCAGTTCTTC. It specifies CASSQEDTDYNEQFF.

The V gene is TRBV14, the J gene TRBJ2-1, with TRBD2 identical over 11 bases. CDR1 and CDR2 from the germline V gene are SGHDN and FVKESK. The trim removed 7 bases at V and 8 bases at J, leaving 7 bases unmatched. The CDR3 sequence is 14 residues long. In DNA, the CDR3 is TGTGCCAGCAACCTAGCGGGGGGAGGTTATGAGCAGTTCTTC. As protein: CASNLAGGGYEQFF.

The chain carries TRBV18 and TRBJ1-3, with D tentatively TRBD1 (5 bases). The CDR3 runs to 14 residues. Trimming pared 2 bases from V and 4 bases from J, leaving 9 bases between. CDR1 is KGHSH, CDR2 LQKENI, per germline. DNA of the CDR3: TGTGCCAGCTCACCAAGTCAGGGAGGAAACACCATATATTTT. This codes for CASSPSQGGNTIYF.

V gene TRBV5-1 combines with J gene TRBJ2-7, with D maybe TRBD2 (5 bases). The CDR3 has 17 residues. Deletions cut 9 bases from V and 1 base from J, with 26 bases between. CDR1 SGHRS and CDR2 YFSETQ come from the germline V gene. The CDR3 DNA reads as TGCGCCACCCCCCCGGTTGCGAGCGAAAGGGAGTCCTACGAGCAGTACTTC. Its translation: CATPPVASERESYEQYF.

The J gene is TRBJ2-7, the V gene TRBV10-3; TRBD1 might be the D (7 bases). Deletions cut 5 bases from V and 5 bases from J, with 16 bases between. The CDR3 has 14 residues. Germline assignment: CDR1 ENHRY and CDR2 SYGVKD. The CDR3 protein is CAISLTGRQDEQYF. In DNA form, the CDR3 reads TGTGCCATCAGTTTGACAGGGAGGCAGGACGAGCAGTACTTC.

The gene calls are TRBV5-1 and TRBJ2-7, with D possibly matching TRBD2 (6 bases). The CDR3 length is 14 residues. Germline V lookup: CDR1 SGHRS, CDR2 YFSETQ. V lost 3 bases and J lost 6, with 16 bases in between. The CDR3 coding sequence is TGCGCCAGCAGCTCCGACGGGACTCTCGGCGAGCAGTACTTC. Translating it yields CASSSDGTLGEQYF.

The CDR3 bases are TGTGCCAGCAGCTTAGCGATCCCCTCTGGGGCCAACGTCCTGACTTTC. It translates to CASSLAIPSGANVLTF. This chain links TRBV7-2 with TRBJ2-6; D gene uncertain. V lost 0 bases to trimming and J lost 0 bases, with 6 bases between them. CDR3 length: 16 amino acids. Germline loops: CDR1 SGHTA, CDR2 FQGNSA.

The J gene is TRBJ2-5, the V gene TRBV6-5, with D possibly matching TRBD1 (5 bases). V was pared by 6 bases and J by 7 bases, with 15 bases between. The germline gives CDR1 MNHEY, CDR2 SVGAGI. The CDR3 loop spans 13 amino acids. The chain's CDR3 is CASRPPAQGTQYF. The DNA of the CDR3 is TGTGCCAGCAGGCCCCCGGCGCAGGGGACCCAGTACTTC.

The J gene is TRBJ2-3, the V gene TRBV19; either TRBD1 or TRBD2 may supply D (5 bases each). The V gene lost 10 bases and the J gene lost 14 bases, with 28 bases spanning the gap. Germline CDR1 is LNHDA and CDR2 is SQIVND (reference sequence). The CDR3 has 14 residues. The CDR3, as DNA: TGTGCCACTGGGGCGAGGACTTCACCCCCGGAGTGGTATTTT. Translated: CATGARTSPPEWYF.

In its sample, this clone was seen a few times. The chain recombines TRBV10-1 with TRBJ1-2; 7 bases map to TRBD1. Losses at the gene ends were 7 bases for V and 6 bases for J; bases not matched to a gene: 5. The CDR3 runs 12 residues. Germline assignment: CDR1 WNHNN and CDR2 SYGVQD (reference sequence). This CDR3 reads CASTDRRDGYTF. In DNA, the CDR3 is TGCGCCAGCACGGACAGGAGGGATGGCTACACCTTC.

The rearrangement joins TRBV27 to TRBJ2-6; D is undetermined. Deletions cut 5 bases from V and 0 bases from J, with 8 bases between. This CDR3 spans 15 amino acids. Per germline, CDR1 MNHEY and CDR2 SMNVEV (reference sequence). DNA for the CDR3: TGTGCCAGCAGTGTAAGTCCCTCTGGGGCCAACGTCCTGACTTTC. It encodes CASSVSPSGANVLTF.